This T cell receptor beta chain was captured in a study of blood T cell repertoires in COVID-19. Study in general: From T cells, B-cell-depleted T cells, or PBMCs came the material, which was cDNA or gDNA.

The CDR3 consists of 15 residues. Trimming left V 2 bases short and J 4 bases short, with 11 bases between. Germline V CDR1 and CDR2: MNHEY, SMNVEV (reference sequence). In the authors' methods: Estimation of nucleated cell counts relied on the amplification of reference gene primers. TCRdb keeps only in-frame clones here, not all; method: immunoSEQ multiplex PCR. V and J calls and clone size are copied from that table; D and trimming were computed from the DNA. Counted here are 250,000 to 400,000 clones, around 90% occurring once; the ten biggest clones make up approximately 2.9%. During active infection, Seattle patients enrolled and were then monitored through disease.

Material: peripheral blood. The TCR sequence derives from a woman aged 25 to 45 with COVID-19, enrolled during active disease. V is TRBV27 and J is TRBJ1-4, with D perhaps TRBD1 (5 bases). The CDR3 DNA reads as TGTGCCAGCAGTTTACGACAGAGCCTTAATGAAAAACTGTTTTTT. Amino acid sequence: CASSLRQSLNEKLFF.